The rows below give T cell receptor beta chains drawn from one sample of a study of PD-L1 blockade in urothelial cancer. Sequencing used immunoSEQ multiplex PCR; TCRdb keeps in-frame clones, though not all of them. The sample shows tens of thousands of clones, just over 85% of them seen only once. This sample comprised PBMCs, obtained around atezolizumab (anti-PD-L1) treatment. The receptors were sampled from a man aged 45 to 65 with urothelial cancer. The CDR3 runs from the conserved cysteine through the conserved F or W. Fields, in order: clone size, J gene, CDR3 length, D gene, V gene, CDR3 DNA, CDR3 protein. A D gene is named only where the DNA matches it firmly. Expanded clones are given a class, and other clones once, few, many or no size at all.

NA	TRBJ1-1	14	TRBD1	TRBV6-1	TGTGCCACCGCCTTAGGACAGGAGAACACTGAAGCTTTCTTT	CATALGQENTEAFF
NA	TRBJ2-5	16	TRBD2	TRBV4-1	TGCGCCAGCAGCCAAGATCGTAGCGGGCAACAAGAGACCCAGTACTTC	CASSQDRSGQQETQYF
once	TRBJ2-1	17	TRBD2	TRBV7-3	TGTGCCAGCAGCTTAGTCGGGCGGGAGGGATCCTACAATGAGCAGTTCTTC	CASSLVGREGSYNEQFF
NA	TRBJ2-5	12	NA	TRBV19	TGTGCCAGTAGTCTCCCCCGGTCGACCCAGTACTTC	CASSLPRSTQYF
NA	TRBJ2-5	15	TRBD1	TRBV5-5	TGTGCCAGCAGCCTTAGACAGGGGAAGCAAGAGACCCAGTACTTC	CASSLRQGKQETQYF
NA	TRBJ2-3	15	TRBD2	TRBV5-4	TGTGCCAGCAGGCCTCAGCGGGGCAACACAGATACGCAGTATTTT	CASRPQRGNTDTQYF
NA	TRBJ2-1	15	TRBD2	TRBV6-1	TGTGCCAGCAGTGTAGGACTAGCGGGATTCAATGAGCAGTTCTTC	CASSVGLAGFNEQFF
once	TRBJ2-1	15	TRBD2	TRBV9	TGTGCCAGCAGCGTAGTACTAGCGGGAGACAATGAGCAGTTCTTC	CASSVVLAGDNEQFF
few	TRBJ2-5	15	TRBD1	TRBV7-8	TGTGCCAGCAGCTTACAGGGGGCCCTCCAAGAGACCCAGTACTTC	CASSLQGALQETQYF
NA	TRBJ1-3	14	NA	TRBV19	TGTGCCAGTAGCAGCGGGACCTCTGGAAACACCATATATTTT	CASSSGTSGNTIYF
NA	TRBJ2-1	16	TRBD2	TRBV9	TGTGCCAGCAGCCCCGGGGGGGCGGGAAGCTACAATGAGCAGTTCTTC	CASSPGGAGSYNEQFF
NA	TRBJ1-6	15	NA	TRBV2	TGTGCCAGCAGTGCACAGGGCGGGTATAATTCACCCCTCCACTTT	CASSAQGGYNSPLHF
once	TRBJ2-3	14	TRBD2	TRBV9	TGTGCCAGCAGCGTAAAGGCCGGGGGGGATACGCAGTATTTT	CASSVKAGGDTQYF
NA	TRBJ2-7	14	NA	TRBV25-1	TGTGCCAGCAGGACGACAGGCGGTAACTACGAGCAGTACTTC	CASRTTGGNYEQYF
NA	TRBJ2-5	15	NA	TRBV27	TGTGCCAGCAGCCCCTCCCCGGGGGGCGCGGAGACCCAGTACTTC	CASSPSPGGAETQYF
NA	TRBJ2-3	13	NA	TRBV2	TGTGCCAGCAGTTACAGGGTCACAGATACGCAGTATTTT	CASSYRVTDTQYF
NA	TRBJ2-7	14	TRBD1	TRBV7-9	TGTGCCAGCAGCTTCCGGGACAGGGTACACGAGCAGTACTTC	CASSFRDRVHEQYF
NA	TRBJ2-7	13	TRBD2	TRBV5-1	TGCGCCAGCAGGTCTAGCGGGAGTCACGAGCAGTACTTC	CASRSSGSHEQYF
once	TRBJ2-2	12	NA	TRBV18	TGTGCCAGCTCACCGTACGGGGGGGAGCTGTTTTTT	CASSPYGGELFF
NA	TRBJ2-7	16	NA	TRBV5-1	TGCGCCAGCAGCCCGGAGTTGGGGGCCCGCTCCTACGAGCAGTACTTC	CASSPELGARSYEQYF
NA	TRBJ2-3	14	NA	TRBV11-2	TGTGCCAGCAGCTTTAGCGGAAGCACAGATACGCAGTATTTT	CASSFSGSTDTQYF
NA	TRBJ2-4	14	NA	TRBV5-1	TGCGCCAGCAGCACTACCGGAGCCAAAAACATTCAGTACTTC	CASSTTGAKNIQYF
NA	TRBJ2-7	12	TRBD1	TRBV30	TGTGCCTGGGGACAGGGACCCTACGAGCAGTACTTC	CAWGQGPYEQYF
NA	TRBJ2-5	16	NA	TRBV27	TGTGCCAGCAGTCCAGAAGGGGGTTTTGAGGGAGAGACCCAGTACTTC	CASSPEGGFEGETQYF
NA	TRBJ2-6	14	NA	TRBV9	TGTGCCAGCAGCGCGCAGTCTGGGGCCAACGTCCTGACTTTC	CASSAQSGANVLTF
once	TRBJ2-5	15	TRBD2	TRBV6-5	TGTGCCAGCAGTTCCCTCGCGGGAGGGGTGGAGACCCAGTACTTC	CASSSLAGGVETQYF
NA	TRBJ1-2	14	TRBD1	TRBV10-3	TGTGCCATCAGTGAGGGACAGGGGAACTATGGCTACACCTTC	CAISEGQGNYGYTF
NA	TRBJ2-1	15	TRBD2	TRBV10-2	TGCGCCAGCAGTGAGACTAGCGCTCTCGCCAATGAGCAGTTCTTC	CASSETSALANEQFF
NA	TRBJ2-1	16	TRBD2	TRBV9	TGTGCCAGCAGCGTAGGGACTAGCGGGAGGGGAGGTGAGCAGTTCTTC	CASSVGTSGRGGEQFF
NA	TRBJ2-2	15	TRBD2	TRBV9	TGTGCCAGCAGCCCCGAGCGGGAGCAGGGCGGGGAGCTGTTTTTT	CASSPEREQGGELFF
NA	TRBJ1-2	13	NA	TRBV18	TGTGCCAGCTCACCCCCGGACAGAATTGGCTACACCTTC	CASSPPDRIGYTF
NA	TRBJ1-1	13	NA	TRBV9	TGTGCCAGCAGCGTAGAGTTTCGGACTGAAGCTTTCTTT	CASSVEFRTEAFF
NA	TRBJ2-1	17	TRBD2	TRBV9	TGTGCCAGCAGCCCAATGGGAGGGGAGGGAACCTACAATGAGCAGTTCTTC	CASSPMGGEGTYNEQFF
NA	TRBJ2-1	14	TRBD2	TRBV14	TGTGCCAGCAGCCAAGGACTAGCTTTCGGTGAGCAGTTCTTC	CASSQGLAFGEQFF
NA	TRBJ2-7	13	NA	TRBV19	TGTGCCAGTAGTATGCGAGTCAGCGACGAGCAGTACTTC	CASSMRVSDEQYF
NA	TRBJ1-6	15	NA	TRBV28	TGTGCCAGCAGTCCGAGTGGGCTGAGTGTCGGGGCCCTCCACTTT	CASSPSGLSVGALHF
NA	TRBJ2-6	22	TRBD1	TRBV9	TGTGCCAGCAGCTCCCTCCTGACAGGGCAAGAACCCAAACCGTCTGGGGCCAACGTCCTGACTTTC	CASSSLLTGQEPKPSGANVLTF
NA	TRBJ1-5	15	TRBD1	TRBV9	TGTGCCAGCAGCCCACATGGACAGGACAATCAGCCCCAGCATTTT	CASSPHGQDNQPQHF
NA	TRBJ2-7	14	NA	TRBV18	TGTGCCAGCTCATTGTTCGGACAGAACTACGAGCAGTACTTC	CASSLFGQNYEQYF
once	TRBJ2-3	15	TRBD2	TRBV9	TGTGCCAGCAGCACCCGACTAGCGGGAGCAGATACGCAGTATTTT	CASSTRLAGADTQYF
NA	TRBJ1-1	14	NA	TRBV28	TGTGCCAGCAGTTTACGCAGTGAGAACACTGAAGCTTTCTTT	CASSLRSENTEAFF
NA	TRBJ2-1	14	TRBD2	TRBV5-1	TGCGCCAGCAGCTCGGGACTAGAATACAATGAGCAGTTCTTC	CASSSGLEYNEQFF
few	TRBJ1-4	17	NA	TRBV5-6	TGTGCCAGCAGCTTGGTTCAGGGGTCCCACCCAAATGAAAAACTGTTTTTT	CASSLVQGSHPNEKLFF
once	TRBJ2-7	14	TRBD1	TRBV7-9	TGTGCCAGCAGCACAGGGACAGGGAACTACGGCCAGTACTTC	CASSTGTGNYGQYF
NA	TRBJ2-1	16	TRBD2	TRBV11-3	TGTGCCAGCAGCTCAAGAGCGGGAGTGTTTGGCAATGAGCAGTTCTTC	CASSSRAGVFGNEQFF
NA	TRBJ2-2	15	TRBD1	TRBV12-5	TGTGCTAGTGGTTCCGGACAGGCGAACACCGGGGAGCTGTTTTTT	CASGSGQANTGELFF
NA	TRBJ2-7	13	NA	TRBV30	TGTGCCTGGACCCGAGCGGCCACCTACGAGCAGTACTTC	CAWTRAATYEQYF
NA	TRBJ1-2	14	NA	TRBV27	TGTGCCAGCAGTTTTGCGGGGGTTGCCTATGGCTACACCTTC	CASSFAGVAYGYTF
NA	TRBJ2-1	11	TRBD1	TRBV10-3	TGTGCCATCAGTCAGGGGGCCCTCAAGTTCTTC	CAISQGALKFF
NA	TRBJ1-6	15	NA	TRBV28	TGTGCCAGCAGTCAAATAGGACAGAATAATTCACCCCTCCACTTT	CASSQIGQNNSPLHF
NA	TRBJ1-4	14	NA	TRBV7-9	TGTGCCAGCAGCTTACGTGGAGGGAATGAAAAACTGTTTTTT	CASSLRGGNEKLFF
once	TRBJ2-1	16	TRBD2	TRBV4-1	TGCGCCAGCAGCCTGGGATCTAGCGGGAGTTACAATGAGCAGTTCTTC	CASSLGSSGSYNEQFF
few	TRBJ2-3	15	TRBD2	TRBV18	TGTGCCAGCTCCACCCAGGGAGGGCCAAGGGATACGCAGTATTTT	CASSTQGGPRDTQYF
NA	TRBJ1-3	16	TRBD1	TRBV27	TGTGCCAGCAGTCCGATCCCTCTGGACAGGGGAAACACCATATATTTT	CASSPIPLDRGNTIYF